The 12 T cell receptor beta chains listed next were all sequenced from one sample in a study of response to subunit inactivated influenza vaccine. TCRdb re-called the RT-PCR reads with MiXCR, one entry per CDR3 protein. The sample consists of 800,000 or so distinct CDR3 sequences, approximately 22% of them appearing once. Sequencing used PBMCs from blood, obtained more than 4 days after vaccination. The receptors originated from a middle-aged man who received an inactivated influenza vaccine.

This chain connects TRBV28 to TRBJ2-1; D remains ambiguous. V lost 4 bases, J lost 7 bases, and 11 bases lay in between. CDR3 size: 13 residues. Per the germline V gene, CDR1 is MDHEN and CDR2 is SYDVKM. CDR3 DNA: TGTGCCAGCAGTTCTGGGTTTTTAAATGAGCAGTTCTTC. Translated: CASSSGFLNEQFF.

The CDR3 here is CASSLKGDYRSDFIYNEQFF. CDR3 DNA sequence: TGTGCCAGCAGTTTAAAGGGGGACTACCGGTCCGATTTCATCTACAATGAGCAGTTCTTC. The chain joins TRBV27 to TRBJ2-1; tentative D call: TRBD2 (7 bases). The CDR3 loop spans 20 amino acids. Germline lookup yields CDR1 MNHEY and CDR2 SMNVEV (reference sequence). The V end lost 2 bases, the J end lost 3 bases, and 26 bases lay between the germline ends.

The V and J genes are TRBV19 and TRBJ1-5; perhaps TRBD1 as D (6 bases). Germline V CDR1 and CDR2: LNHDA, SQIVND (reference sequence). The V end was cut by 4 bases, the J end by 4 bases, with 8 bases between. The CDR3 runs to 13 residues. The CDR3 is CASSKDRNQPQHF. The CDR3 coding sequence is TGTGCCAGTAGTAAGGACAGAAATCAGCCCCAGCATTTT.

This chain connects TRBV10-3 to TRBJ2-6, with D unclear. Germline V gives CDR1 ENHRY, CDR2 SYGVKD. The CDR3 has 14 residues. Between the trimmed V and J ends, which lost 6 bases and 0 bases, there was a span of 6 bases. The CDR3 region has the DNA TGTGCCATCAGGACCCCCTCTGGGGCCAACGTCCTGACTTTC. Residues: CAIRTPSGANVLTF.

The rearrangement joins TRBV24-1 to TRBJ2-3; tentatively, D is TRBD1 (6 bases). The CDR3 runs to 16 residues. V lost 4 bases and J 0 bases, leaving 13 bases between the germline ends. The germline gives CDR1 KGHDR, CDR2 SFDVKD. Here the CDR3 reads CATSEAETGSTDTQYF. Here the CDR3 DNA reads TGTGCCACCAGTGAGGCCGAGACAGGTAGCACAGATACGCAGTATTTT.

The chain has TRBV10-3 and TRBJ2-1; D gene unclear. Germline CDR1 ENHRY, CDR2 SYGVKD. The CDR3 is made up of 14 amino acids. V was cut by 2 bases and J by 6 bases, with 11 bases left in between. CDR3 sequence: CAISEDERINEQFF. The CDR3, as DNA: TGTGCCATCAGTGAGGATGAGAGGATCAATGAGCAGTTCTTC.

The chain carries TRBV5-3 and TRBJ2-3; 8 bases map to TRBD2. TRBV5-3 is an open reading frame, and its role is uncertain. V lost 9 bases to trimming and J lost 3 bases; unmatched junction nucleotides: 9. The CDR3 has 14 amino acids. The CDR3 region has the DNA TGTGCCACGCTCCCCGGGGGGGAGACAGATACGCAGTATTTT. This codes for CATLPGGETDTQYF.

This clonotype appeared a few times. The chain has TRBV6-1 and TRBJ2-5; 9 nucleotides match TRBD2. The J segment lost 4 bases and the V segment lost 6 bases, leaving 12 bases of the junction unmatched. The CDR3 length is 16 residues. CDR1 is MNHNS, CDR2 SASEGT, per germline. In nucleotides, the CDR3 is TGTGCCAGCAGCCCCACGAGGGCGGGGGGGGGAGAGACCCAGTACTTC. It encodes CASSPTRAGGGETQYF.

This chain links TRBV6-5 with TRBJ2-2; D possibly corresponds to TRBD2 (6 bases). Germline-derived CDR1 and CDR2 are MNHEY and SVGAGI. The V gene lost 1 base and the J gene lost 4 bases, with 10 bases spanning the gap. The CDR3 is 15 amino acids. The CDR3 is CASSYYRGSTGELFF. In nucleotides, the CDR3 is TGTGCCAGCAGTTACTATCGGGGGAGCACCGGGGAGCTGTTTTTT.

The chain employs TRBV5-4 and TRBJ2-1; 9 bases are a match to TRBD2. The CDR3 length is 18 residues. J gave up 4 bases and V 1 base, and 12 bases lay outside the gene matches. The germline CDR1 and CDR2 sequences are SGHNT and YYREEE (reference sequence). The chain's CDR3 is CASSLFSGSHSNYNEQFF. CDR3 DNA sequence: TGTGCCAGCAGCTTGTTTAGCGGGAGTCACTCTAATTACAATGAGCAGTTCTTC.

The chain has TRBV20-1 and TRBJ1-5, with D possibly TRBD1 on 6 matching bases. The CDR3 runs 14 residues. CDR1 is DFQATT, CDR2 SNEGSKA, per germline (reference sequence). The ends were cut back, 7 bases at V and 0 bases at J, with 13 bases in the middle. The CDR3 spells CSVIGGHSNQPQHF. The CDR3 coding sequence is TGCAGTGTCATAGGGGGTCATAGCAATCAGCCCCAGCATTTT.

V and J are TRBV29-1 and TRBJ1-1; 7 nucleotides match TRBD1. This CDR3 has 14 amino acids. V lost 2 bases to trimming and J lost 4 bases; unmatched junction nucleotides: 7. The germline V gene has CDR1 SQVTM and CDR2 ANQGSEA. This CDR3 is CSVEKAGGSTEAFF. The CDR3 bases are TGCAGCGTTGAAAAAGCAGGGGGAAGCACTGAAGCTTTCTTT.